One and the same sample provided the 18 T cell receptor beta chains below, sequenced in a study of blood T cell repertoires in COVID-19. TCRdb's table, derived via immunoSEQ multiplex PCR, lists solely in-frame clones and lacks some. This sample has 60,000 to 85,000 clones, with 75% to 95% found just once. Sequencing used peripheral blood. These receptors originate from a middle-aged man with COVID-19, enrolled during active disease.

The chain links TRBV5-1 to TRBJ2-7, with D possibly matching TRBD2 (6 bases). The CDR3 extends over 17 amino acids. V lost 0 bases and J lost 6, with 22 bases in between. Germline V gene lookup returns CDR1 SGHRS and CDR2 YFSETQ. The CDR3 nucleotides read TGCGCCAGCAGCTTGGGGGCCGGGGACTGGGGACGAGTCGAGCAGTACTTC. It translates to CASSLGAGDWGRVEQYF.

CDR3 protein: CASSLIAARGELFF. The CDR3 DNA reads TGTGCCAGCAGCCTAATCGCAGCGCGCGGGGAGCTGTTTTTT. The chain carries TRBV6-5 and TRBJ2-2; D remains ambiguous. The CDR3 is made up of 14 amino acids. V lost 6 bases to trimming and J lost 7 bases, with 15 bases between them. CDR1 is MNHEY and CDR2 is SVGAGI in the germline V gene.

The chain carries TRBV6-5 and TRBJ2-7; 7 bases map to TRBD1. Germline V gene lookup returns CDR1 MNHEY and CDR2 SVGAGI. J was trimmed by 4 bases and V by 6 bases; bases with no gene match: 6. CDR3 length equals 13 residues. CDR3: CASRTGTIYEQYF. The DNA for the CDR3 is TGTGCCAGCAGGACAGGGACAATATACGAGCAGTACTTC.

The chain uses TRBV3-1 (or the pseudogene TRBV3-2) and TRBJ2-2; TRBD1 aligns across 7 bases. The trim removed 2 bases at V and 6 bases at J, leaving 0 bases unmatched. CDR1 and CDR2 from the germline V gene are LGHDT and YNNKEL (reference sequence). The CDR3 spans 13 residues. CDR3 DNA sequence: TGTGCCAGCAGCCAAACAGGGGCCGGGGAGCTGTTTTTT. Residues: CASSQTGAGELFF.

This chain links TRBV7-2 with TRBJ2-1, with a weak D call TRBD1 (6 bases). Germline V gene lookup returns CDR1 SGHTA and CDR2 FQGNSA. The V gene lost 5 bases and the J gene lost 0 bases, with 14 bases spanning the gap. The CDR3 runs 16 residues. The CDR3 DNA follows: TGTGCCAGCAGCCCCTCCGGGACACACTCCTACAATGAGCAGTTCTTC. This translates into CASSPSGTHSYNEQFF.

This clone was seen a handful of times. The V and J genes are TRBV30 and TRBJ2-5; D is uncertain. Trimming removed 0 bases from V and 7 bases from J, with 9 bases in between. Germline lookup yields CDR1 GTSNPN and CDR2 SVGIG (reference sequence). The CDR3 runs to 12 residues. DNA for the CDR3: TGTGCCTGGAGTGTACCCCACGGGACCCAGTACTTC. Its protein is CAWSVPHGTQYF.

This sequence joins TRBV5-1 and TRBJ2-7; TRBD1 matches at 9 bases. The CDR3 loop spans 15 amino acids. The V gene's germline CDR1 is SGHRS and CDR2 YFSETQ. V lost 2 bases and J lost 5; bases outside the gene matches: 8. CDR3 coding DNA: TGCGCCAGCAGCTTACAGGGACAGGGAATGGACGAGCAGTACTTC. Its translation is CASSLQGQGMDEQYF.

The rearrangement links TRBV5-5 to TRBJ2-7; 12 bases align to TRBD1. Trimming cost V 4 bases and J 3 bases; bases outside gene matches: 2. The CDR3 is 14 residues long. Germline CDR1 reads SGHKS; CDR2 reads YYEKEE (reference sequence). CDR3 loop: CASSRDRGLYEQYF. CDR3 coding DNA: TGTGCCAGCAGCCGGGACAGGGGGCTCTACGAGCAGTACTTC.

The V and J genes are TRBV19 and TRBJ2-3, with D possibly being TRBD2 (6 bases). This CDR3 comprises 15 residues. Germline values: CDR1 LNHDA, CDR2 SQIVND (reference sequence). Trimming removed 5 bases at V and 2 bases at J, with 14 bases between. The CDR3 DNA is TGTGCCAGTAGTGGTCGCGGGGCTAACACAGATACGCAGTATTTT. This sequence encodes CASSGRGANTDTQYF.

The genes are TRBV6-1 and TRBJ1-1; 7 bases agree with TRBD1. The length of the CDR3 is 15 residues. Germline V lookup: CDR1 MNHNS, CDR2 SASEGT. Trimming cost V 0 bases and J 6 bases; bases outside gene matches: 7. CDR3: CASSEATGLVAEAFF. The CDR3 DNA reads as TGTGCCAGCAGTGAAGCGACAGGGTTGGTCGCTGAAGCTTTCTTT.

This CDR3 reads CASSLGFTKDEQYF. CDR3 nucleotides: TGTGCCAGCAGTTTAGGGTTTACTAAAGACGAGCAGTACTTC. This rearrangement joins TRBV28 to TRBJ2-7; D gene unclear. This CDR3 region has 14 residues. CDR1 and CDR2 (germline): MDHEN, SYDVKM. Trimming left V 2 bases short and J 5 bases short, with 13 bases between.

The count of this clone is one. The chain employs TRBV13 and TRBJ2-1, with a weak D call TRBD1 (6 bases). CDR1 and CDR2 from the germline V gene are PRHDT and FYEKMQ (reference sequence). CDR3 length: 13 amino acids. The ends were cut back, 5 bases at V and 10 bases at J, with 15 bases in the middle. In nucleotides, the CDR3 is TGTGCCAGCAGCCCCCATCGCACAGGGGAGCAGTTCTTC. Translating gives CASSPHRTGEQFF. Full variable domain (outside the CDR3, taken from reference TRBV13 and TRBJ2-1): AAGVIQSPRHLIKEKRETATLKCYPIPRHDTVYWYQQGPGQDPQFLISFYEKMQSDKGSIPDRFSAQQFSDYHSELNMSSLELGDSALYFCASSPHRTGEQFFGPGTRLTVL.

The chain is built from TRBV5-6 and TRBJ1-5, with D possibly matching TRBD1 (5 bases). Germline assignment: CDR1 SGHDT and CDR2 YYEEEE. The V end was cut by 5 bases, the J end by 3 bases, with 15 bases between. The CDR3 contains 15 residues. Here the CDR3 DNA reads TGTGCCAGCAGGTCGACAGCCGATTTCAATCAGCCCCAGCATTTT. It is translated as CASRSTADFNQPQHF.

V is TRBV19 and J is TRBJ2-2; 11 bases map to TRBD2. The CDR3 is 14 residues long. The J segment lost 5 bases and the V segment lost 6 bases, leaving 2 bases of the junction unmatched. CDR1 and CDR2 from the germline V gene are LNHDA and SQIVND (reference sequence). The DNA of the CDR3 is TGTGCCAGTAGGGCTAGCGGGGGGACCGGGGAGCTGTTTTTT. Translation gives CASRASGGTGELFF.

This clone was picked up one time. This chain joins TRBV5-8 and TRBJ2-4; possible D gene TRBD1, 5 bases. V was shortened by 2 bases and J by 0 bases, with 15 bases between the two germline ends. The CDR3 spans 17 residues. The germline V gene encodes CDR1 SGHTS and CDR2 YDEGEE. In DNA, the CDR3 is TGTGCCAGCAGCTTATCCGGCGACAGCTTAGCCAAAAACATTCAGTACTTC. Translation: CASSLSGDSLAKNIQYF.

This clone appeared once. The V gene is TRBV27, the J gene TRBJ2-3; 9 bases are shared with TRBD1. This CDR3 comprises 13 residues. The germline CDR1 and CDR2 sequences are MNHEY and SMNVEV (reference sequence). With 5 bases clipped from V and 10 bases from J, the junction kept 7 bases outside the gene matches. CDR3 coding DNA: TGTGCCAGCAGTCCGGGACAGGGTCTCTCGCAGTATTTT. It translates to CASSPGQGLSQYF.

The chain links TRBV12-2 to TRBJ2-7; TRBD1 is taken as the D call from the table, unchecked against the DNA. TRBV12-2 is recorded as a pseudogene. The CDR3 is made up of 16 amino acids. The CDR3 spells CASRISGGQGPYEQYF. In DNA form, the CDR3 reads TGTGCAAGTCGCATCTCCGGAGGACAGGGCCCCTACGAGCAGTACTTC.

This clone was observed a single time. One junction end does not reproduce the germline sequence, and a read error may be involved. J is TRBJ2-7 and V is TRBV28; no firm D call. CDR1 and CDR2 from the germline V gene are MDHEN and SYDVKM. The CDR3 is made up of 10 amino acids. The CDR3 DNA reads TGTGCCAGCAGTTTCGAGGTAACACACTTC. Translating it yields CASSFEVTHF.